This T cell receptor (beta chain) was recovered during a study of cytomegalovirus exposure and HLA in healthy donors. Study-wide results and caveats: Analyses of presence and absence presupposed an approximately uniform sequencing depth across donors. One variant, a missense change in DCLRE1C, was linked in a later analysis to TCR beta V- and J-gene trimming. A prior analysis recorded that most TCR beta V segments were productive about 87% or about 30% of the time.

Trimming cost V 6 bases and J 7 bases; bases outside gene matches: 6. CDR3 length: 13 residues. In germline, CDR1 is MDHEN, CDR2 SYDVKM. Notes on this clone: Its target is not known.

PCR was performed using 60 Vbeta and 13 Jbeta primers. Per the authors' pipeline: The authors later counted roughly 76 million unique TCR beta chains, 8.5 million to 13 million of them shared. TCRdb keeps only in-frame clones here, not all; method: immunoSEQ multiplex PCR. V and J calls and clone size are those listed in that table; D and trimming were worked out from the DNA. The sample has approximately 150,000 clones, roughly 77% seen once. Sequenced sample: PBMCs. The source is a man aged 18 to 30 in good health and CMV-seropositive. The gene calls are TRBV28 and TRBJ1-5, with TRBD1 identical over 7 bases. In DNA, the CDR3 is TGTGCCAGCAGATCAGGGGGACGGCAGCCCCAGCATTTT. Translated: CASRSGGRQPQHF.